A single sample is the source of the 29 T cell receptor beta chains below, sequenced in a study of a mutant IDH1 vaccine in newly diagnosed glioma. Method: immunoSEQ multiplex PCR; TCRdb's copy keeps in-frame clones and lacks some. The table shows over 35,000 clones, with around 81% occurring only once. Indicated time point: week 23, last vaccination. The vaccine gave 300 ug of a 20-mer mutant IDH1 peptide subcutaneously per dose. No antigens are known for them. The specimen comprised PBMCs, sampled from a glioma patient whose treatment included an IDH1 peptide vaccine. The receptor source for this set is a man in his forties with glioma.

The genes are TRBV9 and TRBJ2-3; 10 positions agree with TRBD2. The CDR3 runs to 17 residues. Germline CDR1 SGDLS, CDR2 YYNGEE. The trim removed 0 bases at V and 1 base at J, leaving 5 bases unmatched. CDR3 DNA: TGTGCCAGCAGCGTAGCTCGGCTAGCGGGAGGCACAGATACGCAGTATTTT. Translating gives CASSVARLAGGTDTQYF.

The CDR3 sequence: CASSPLFAPDYNEQFF. CDR3 nucleotides: TGTGCCAGCTCACCCCTGTTCGCTCCAGACTACAATGAGCAGTTCTTC. The J gene is TRBJ2-1, the V gene TRBV18, with D unclear. Germline lookup yields CDR1 KGHSH and CDR2 LQKENI. V lost 3 bases and J 3 bases, leaving 15 bases between the germline ends. The CDR3 is 16 residues long.

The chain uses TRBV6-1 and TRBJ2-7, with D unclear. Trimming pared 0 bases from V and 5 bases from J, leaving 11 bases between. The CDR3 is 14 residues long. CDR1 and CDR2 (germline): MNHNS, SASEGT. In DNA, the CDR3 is TGTGCCAGCAGTGAAGCGCTTTCCGTTAACGAGCAGTACTTC. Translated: CASSEALSVNEQYF.

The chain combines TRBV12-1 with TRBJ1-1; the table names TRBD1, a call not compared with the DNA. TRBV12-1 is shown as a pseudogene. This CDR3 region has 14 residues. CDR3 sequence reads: CASSFHRENTEAFF. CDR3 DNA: TGTGCCAGCAGCTTTCACAGGGAGAACACTGAAGCTTTCTTT.

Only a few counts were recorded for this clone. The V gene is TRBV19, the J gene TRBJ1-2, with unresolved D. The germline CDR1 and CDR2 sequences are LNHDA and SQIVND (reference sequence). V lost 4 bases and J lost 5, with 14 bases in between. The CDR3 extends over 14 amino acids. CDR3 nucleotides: TGTGCCAGTAGTAATAGAGGGATTGGGTATGGCTACACCTTC. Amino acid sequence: CASSNRGIGYGYTF.

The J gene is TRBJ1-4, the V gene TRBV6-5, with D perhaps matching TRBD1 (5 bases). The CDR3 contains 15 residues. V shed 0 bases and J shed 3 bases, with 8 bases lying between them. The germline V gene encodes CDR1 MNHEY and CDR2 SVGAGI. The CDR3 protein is CASSYSGAPNEKLFF. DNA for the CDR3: TGTGCCAGCAGTTACTCAGGGGCCCCTAATGAAAAACTGTTTTTT.

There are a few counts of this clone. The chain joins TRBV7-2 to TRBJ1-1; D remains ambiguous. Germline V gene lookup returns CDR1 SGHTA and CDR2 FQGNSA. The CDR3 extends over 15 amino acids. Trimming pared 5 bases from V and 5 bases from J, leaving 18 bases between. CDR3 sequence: CASSPLRVPLTEAFF. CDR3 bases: TGTGCCAGCAGCCCTCTTAGGGTCCCTTTGACTGAAGCTTTCTTT.

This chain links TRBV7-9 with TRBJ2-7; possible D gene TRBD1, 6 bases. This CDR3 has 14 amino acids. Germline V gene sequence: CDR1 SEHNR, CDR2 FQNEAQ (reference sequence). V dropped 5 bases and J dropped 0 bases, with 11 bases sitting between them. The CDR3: CASSPWDNSYEQYF. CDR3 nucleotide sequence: TGTGCCAGCAGCCCCTGGGACAACTCCTACGAGCAGTACTTC.

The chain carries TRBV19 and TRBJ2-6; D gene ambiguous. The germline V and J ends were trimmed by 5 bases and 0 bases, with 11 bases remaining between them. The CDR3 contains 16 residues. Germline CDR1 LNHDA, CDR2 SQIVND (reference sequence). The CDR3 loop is CASSAPPISGANVLTF. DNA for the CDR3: TGTGCCAGTAGTGCCCCACCTATCTCTGGGGCCAACGTCCTGACTTTC.

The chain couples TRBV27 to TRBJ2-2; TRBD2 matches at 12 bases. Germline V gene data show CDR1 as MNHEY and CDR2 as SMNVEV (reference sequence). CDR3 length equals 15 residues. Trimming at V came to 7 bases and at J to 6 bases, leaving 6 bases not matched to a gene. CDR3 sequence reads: CASTLTSGSAGELFF. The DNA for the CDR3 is TGTGCCAGCACTTTGACTAGCGGGAGCGCCGGGGAGCTGTTTTTT.

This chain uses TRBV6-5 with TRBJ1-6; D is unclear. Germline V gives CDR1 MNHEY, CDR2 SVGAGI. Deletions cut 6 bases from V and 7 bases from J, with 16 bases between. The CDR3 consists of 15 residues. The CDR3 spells CASSLPPGGNSPLHF. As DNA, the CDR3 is TGTGCCAGCAGCCTCCCACCCGGAGGAAATTCACCCCTCCACTTT.

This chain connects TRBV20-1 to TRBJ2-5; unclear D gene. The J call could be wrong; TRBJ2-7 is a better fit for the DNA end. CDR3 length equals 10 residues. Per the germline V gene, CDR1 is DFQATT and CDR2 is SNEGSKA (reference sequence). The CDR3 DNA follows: TGCAGTGCGGGTGACTACGAGCAGTACTTC. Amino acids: CSAGDYEQYF.

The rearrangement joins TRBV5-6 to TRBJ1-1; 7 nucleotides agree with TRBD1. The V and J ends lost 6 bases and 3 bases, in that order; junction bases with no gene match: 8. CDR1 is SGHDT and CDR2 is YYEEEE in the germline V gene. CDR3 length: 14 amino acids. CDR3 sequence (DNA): TGTGCCAGCACCCTGGGGCAGGGGGACACTGAAGCTTTCTTT. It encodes CASTLGQGDTEAFF. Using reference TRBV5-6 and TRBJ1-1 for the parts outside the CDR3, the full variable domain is DAGVTQSPTHLIKTRGQQVTLRCSPKSGHDTVSWYQQALGQGPQFIFQYYEEEERQRGNFPDRFSGHQFPNYSSELNVNALLLGDSALYLCASTLGQGDTEAFFGQGTRLTVV.

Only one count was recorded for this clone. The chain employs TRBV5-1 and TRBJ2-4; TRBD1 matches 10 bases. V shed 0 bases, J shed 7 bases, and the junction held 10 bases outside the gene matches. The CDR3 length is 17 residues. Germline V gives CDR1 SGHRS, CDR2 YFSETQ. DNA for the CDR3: TGCGCCAGCAGCTTGGCGGACAGGGGGGCCTTTGAGAACATTCAGTACTTC. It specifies CASSLADRGAFENIQYF.

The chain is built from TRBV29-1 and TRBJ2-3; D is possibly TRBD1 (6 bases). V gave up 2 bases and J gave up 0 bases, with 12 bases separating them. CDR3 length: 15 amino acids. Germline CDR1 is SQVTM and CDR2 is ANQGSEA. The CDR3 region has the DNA TGCAGCGTTGAATGGACAGCCCCTAGCACAGATACGCAGTATTTT. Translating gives CSVEWTAPSTDTQYF.

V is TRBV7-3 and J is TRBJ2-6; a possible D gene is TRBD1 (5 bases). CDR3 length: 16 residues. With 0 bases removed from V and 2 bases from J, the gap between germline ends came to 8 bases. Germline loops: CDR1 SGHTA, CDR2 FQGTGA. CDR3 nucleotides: TGTGCCAGCAGCTTAACCCCCAGGGCTGGGGCCAACGTCCTGACTTTC. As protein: CASSLTPRAGANVLTF.

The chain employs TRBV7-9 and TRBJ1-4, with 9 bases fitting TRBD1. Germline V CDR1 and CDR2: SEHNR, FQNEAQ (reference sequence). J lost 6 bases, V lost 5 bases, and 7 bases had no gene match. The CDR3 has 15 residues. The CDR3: CASSGSGTGYEKLFF. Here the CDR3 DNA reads TGTGCCAGCAGCGGATCCGGGACAGGGTATGAAAAACTGTTTTTT.

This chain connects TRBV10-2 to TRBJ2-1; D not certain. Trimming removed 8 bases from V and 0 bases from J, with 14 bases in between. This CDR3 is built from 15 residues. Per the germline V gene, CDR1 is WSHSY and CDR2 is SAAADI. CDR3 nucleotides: TGCGCCAGCGGCGAAAAAGTACCCTCCTACAATGAGCAGTTCTTC. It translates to CASGEKVPSYNEQFF.

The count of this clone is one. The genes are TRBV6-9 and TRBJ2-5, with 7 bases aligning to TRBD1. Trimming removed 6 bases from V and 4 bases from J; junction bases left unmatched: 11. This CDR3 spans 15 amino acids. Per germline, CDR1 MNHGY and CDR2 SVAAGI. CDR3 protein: CASSPSGTAPETQYF. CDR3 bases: TGTGCCAGCAGCCCATCCGGGACAGCCCCAGAGACCCAGTACTTC.

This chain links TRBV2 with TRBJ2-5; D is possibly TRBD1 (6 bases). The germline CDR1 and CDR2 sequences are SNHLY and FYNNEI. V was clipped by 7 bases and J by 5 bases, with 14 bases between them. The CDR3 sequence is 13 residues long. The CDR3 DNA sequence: TGTGCCAGCAAAGGGGGATGGGGGGAGACCCAGTACTTC. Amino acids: CASKGGWGETQYF.

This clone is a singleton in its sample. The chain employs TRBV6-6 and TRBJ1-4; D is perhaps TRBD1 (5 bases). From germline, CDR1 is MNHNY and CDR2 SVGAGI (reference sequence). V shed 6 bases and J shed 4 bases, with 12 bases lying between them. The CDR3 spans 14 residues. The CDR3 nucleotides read TGTGCCAGCAGCCGGGACCTTGGTAATGAAAAACTGTTTTTT. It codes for CASSRDLGNEKLFF.

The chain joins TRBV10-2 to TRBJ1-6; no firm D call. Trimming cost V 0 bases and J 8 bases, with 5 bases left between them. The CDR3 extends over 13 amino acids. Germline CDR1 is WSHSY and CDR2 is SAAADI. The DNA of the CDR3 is TGCGCCAGCAGTGAGTCCACAGATTCACCCCTCCACTTT. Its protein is CASSESTDSPLHF.

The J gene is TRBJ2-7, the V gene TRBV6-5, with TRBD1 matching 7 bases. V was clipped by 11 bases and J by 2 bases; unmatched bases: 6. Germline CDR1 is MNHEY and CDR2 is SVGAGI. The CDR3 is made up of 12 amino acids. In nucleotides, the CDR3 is TGTGCCGTGACAGGGTACGCCTACGAGCAGTACTTC. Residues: CAVTGYAYEQYF.

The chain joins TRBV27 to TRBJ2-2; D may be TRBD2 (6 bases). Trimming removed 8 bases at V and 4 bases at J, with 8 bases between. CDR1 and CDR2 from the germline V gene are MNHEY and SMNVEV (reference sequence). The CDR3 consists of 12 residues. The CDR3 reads CASGGVTGELFF. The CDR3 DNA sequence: TGTGCCAGCGGCGGGGTCACCGGGGAGCTGTTTTTT.

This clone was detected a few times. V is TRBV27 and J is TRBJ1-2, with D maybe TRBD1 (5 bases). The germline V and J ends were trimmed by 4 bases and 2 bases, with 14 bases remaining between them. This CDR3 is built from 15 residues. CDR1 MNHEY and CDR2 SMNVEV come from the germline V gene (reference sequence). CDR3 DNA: TGTGCCAGCAGTTACACCCGGGACCTAAACTATGGCTACACCTTC. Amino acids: CASSYTRDLNYGYTF.

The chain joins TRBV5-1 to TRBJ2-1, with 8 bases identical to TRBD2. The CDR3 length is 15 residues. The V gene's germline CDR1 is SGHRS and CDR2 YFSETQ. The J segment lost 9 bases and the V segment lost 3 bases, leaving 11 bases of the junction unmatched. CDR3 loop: CASSSPSGSHGEQFF. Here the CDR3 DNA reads TGCGCCAGCAGCTCACCTAGCGGGTCCCACGGTGAGCAGTTCTTC.

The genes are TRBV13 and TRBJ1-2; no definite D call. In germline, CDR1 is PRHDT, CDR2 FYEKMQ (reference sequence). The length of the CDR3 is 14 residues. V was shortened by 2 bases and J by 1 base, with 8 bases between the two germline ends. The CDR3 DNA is TGTGCCAGCAGCTTAATGGCAGTTAACTATGGCTACACCTTC. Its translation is CASSLMAVNYGYTF. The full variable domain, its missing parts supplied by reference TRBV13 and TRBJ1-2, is AAGVIQSPRHLIKEKRETATLKCYPIPRHDTVYWYQQGPGQDPQFLISFYEKMQSDKGSIPDRFSAQQFSDYHSELNMSSLELGDSALYFCASSLMAVNYGYTFGSGTRLTVV.

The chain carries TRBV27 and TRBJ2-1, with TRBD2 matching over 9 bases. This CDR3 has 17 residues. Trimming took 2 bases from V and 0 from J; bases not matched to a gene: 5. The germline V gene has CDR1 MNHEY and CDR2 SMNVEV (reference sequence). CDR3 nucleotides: TGTGCCAGCAGTTTACCTAGCGGGACGAGCTCCTACAATGAGCAGTTCTTC. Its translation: CASSLPSGTSSYNEQFF.

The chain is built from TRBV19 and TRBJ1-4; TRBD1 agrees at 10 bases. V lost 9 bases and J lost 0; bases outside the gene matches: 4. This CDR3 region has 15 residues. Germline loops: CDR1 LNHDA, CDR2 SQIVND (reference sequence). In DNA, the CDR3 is TGTGCCAGCGGACAGGGGGATCCAACTAATGAAAAACTGTTTTTT. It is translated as CASGQGDPTNEKLFF.